This T cell receptor beta chain emerged from a study of blood T cell repertoires in COVID-19. TCRdb keeps only in-frame clones here, not all; method: immunoSEQ multiplex PCR. The profile shows 130,000 to 150,000 clones, around nine tenths of them singletons. The CDR3 is 18 residues long. V trimming: 5 bases; J trimming: 2 bases; junction bases outside the gene matches: 13. Looked up from germline, CDR1 is LNHDA and CDR2 is SQIVND (reference sequence). The sequenced sample consisted of peripheral blood. This sequence joins TRBV19 and TRBJ2-5; 11 nucleotides line up with TRBD2. The source of this sequence is a human donor in a cohort sampled during active COVID-19. CDR3 DNA sequence: TGTGCCAGTAGTCTTCGACTAGCGGGGACAAGCGGTCAAGAGACCCAGTACTTC. Translating gives CASSLRLAGTSGQETQYF.